This TCR beta chain was recovered during a study of technical replicates of blood from four donors. CDR1 and CDR2 (germline): WSHSY, SAAADI. Trimming shortened V by 0 bases and J by 7 bases, and 16 bases separated the two germline ends. This CDR3 has 16 amino acids. TCRdb's copy holds only in-frame clones and misses some; the assay was immunoSEQ multiplex PCR. In the table there are tens of thousands of clones, about 93% of which are singletons. This receptor was obtained from a human donor in good health. The chain links TRBV10-2 to TRBJ2-1; D perhaps matches TRBD2 (5 bases). The specimen sequenced was T cells isolated from PBMCs. The CDR3 coding sequence is TGCGCCAGCAGTGAGTCGACGCTTCTAGCTCTGAATGAGCAGTTCTTC. The encoded protein is CASSESTLLALNEQFF.